The 17 T cell receptor beta chains below come from one sample, sequenced in a study of T cell repertoires in cytomegalovirus infection. TCRdb fed the reads into MiXCR, producing one record per CDR3 protein. Of roughly 68,000 distinct CDR3 sequences in the sample, under 25% were seen once. Their antigen targets remain unknown. Sequencing was carried out using PBMCs, sequenced either directly or after in vitro stimulation (not recorded which). Receptors were obtained from a human donor in good health (CMV status not recorded). Some clones in this sample may be carry-over from other donors' samples.

A few counts support this clonotype. This chain joins TRBV19 and TRBJ2-1; 8 bases are shared with TRBD1. In germline, CDR1 is LNHDA, CDR2 SQIVND (reference sequence). Unmatched junction bases numbered 16, after V lost 5 bases and J lost 4 bases. The CDR3 sequence is 18 residues long. The CDR3 DNA is TGTGCCAGTAGTGCCCACGGGTCGGGACAGGTTCTGTACAATGAGCAGTTCTTC. This codes for CASSAHGSGQVLYNEQFF.

The chain links TRBV6-2 or TRBV6-3 to TRBJ2-1, with TRBD2 as a possible D gene (7 bases). The V and J ends lost 6 bases and 7 bases respectively, with 10 bases between them. The germline V gene encodes CDR1 MNHEY and CDR2 SVGEGT. The CDR3 consists of 12 residues. The CDR3 loop reads CASRGGLNEQFF. The CDR3 nucleotides read TGTGCCAGCAGGGGGGGGCTGAATGAGCAGTTCTTC.

The sample holds a few counts of this clonotype. The rearrangement joins TRBV6-1 to TRBJ2-1, with TRBD1 identical over 8 bases. CDR1 is MNHNS and CDR2 is SASEGT in the germline V gene. CDR3 length: 13 amino acids. Trimming took 6 bases from V and 6 from J; bases not matched to a gene: 4. The CDR3: CASSDGTGNEQFF. In nucleotides, the CDR3 is TGTGCCAGCAGCGACGGGACAGGCAATGAGCAGTTCTTC.

There are many counts of this clonotype. The genes are TRBV7-2 and TRBJ2-3, with a tentative D call TRBD2 (5 bases). V was cut by 2 bases and J by 5 bases, with 8 bases left in between. Germline values: CDR1 SGHTA, CDR2 FQGNSA. The CDR3 loop spans 13 amino acids. CDR3 loop: CASSLLRGDTQYF. Here the CDR3 DNA reads TGTGCCAGCAGCTTATTACGGGGAGATACGCAGTATTTT.

This clonotype was seen a few times. The rearrangement links TRBV7-9 to TRBJ2-3; TRBD2 matches 9 bases. The CDR3 covers 14 residues. Germline CDR1 SEHNR, CDR2 FQNEAQ (reference sequence). V was clipped by 5 bases and J by 6 bases; unmatched bases: 6. CDR3 sequence: CASSDSGRLDTQYF. The CDR3 DNA reads as TGTGCCAGCAGCGATAGCGGGAGACTGGATACGCAGTATTTT.

The CDR3 nucleotides read TGCAGTGCTAGAGCGCCCAGCGGGCAAGAGACCCAGTACTTC. This translates into CSARAPSGQETQYF. The V gene is TRBV20-1, the J gene TRBJ2-5; possible D gene TRBD2, 6 bases. V lost 1 base to trimming and J lost 2 bases, with 11 bases between them. The CDR3 spans 14 residues. Germline loops: CDR1 DFQATT, CDR2 SNEGSKA (reference sequence).

Only a few counts were recorded for this clonotype. The rearrangement links TRBV6-5 to TRBJ2-3; 9 nucleotides match TRBD1. The CDR3 spans 15 residues. CDR1 and CDR2 (germline): MNHEY, SVGAGI. The ends lost 8 bases at V and 4 bases at J; junction bases unmatched: 10. The CDR3 coding sequence is TGTGCCAGCCACACCGGACAGGGGAGGCCAGATACGCAGTATTTT. This translates into CASHTGQGRPDTQYF.

This clonotype has a handful of counts. The chain joins TRBV18 to TRBJ1-5; D is undetermined. Trimming pared 5 bases from V and 3 bases from J, leaving 14 bases between. The CDR3 sequence is 15 residues long. Germline CDR1 reads KGHSH; CDR2 reads LQKENI. The CDR3 reads CASSSQAEVNQPQHF. The CDR3 region has the DNA TGTGCCAGCTCATCCCAGGCTGAGGTCAATCAGCCCCAGCATTTT. The whole variable domain, filled in from reference TRBV18 and TRBJ1-5, reads NAGVMQNPRHLVRRRGQEARLRCSPMKGHSHVYWYRQLPEEGLKFMVYLQKENIIDESGMPKERFSAEFPKEGPSILRIQQVVRGDSAAYFCASSSQAEVNQPQHFGDGTRLSIL.

This clonotype was seen more than once but under ten times. The chain links TRBV9 to TRBJ1-1; D unresolved. The CDR3 totals 14 residues. The V end was cut by 0 bases, the J end by 3 bases, with 9 bases between. Germline V gene lookup returns CDR1 SGDLS and CDR2 YYNGEE. In DNA form, the CDR3 reads TGTGCCAGCAGCGTAGCTGAGACCTACACTGAAGCTTTCTTT. It encodes CASSVAETYTEAFF.

This clonotype has a handful of counts. This chain links TRBV6-1 with TRBJ1-5; D perhaps matches TRBD1 (6 bases). The CDR3 runs 14 residues. Germline assignment: CDR1 MNHNS and CDR2 SASEGT. The V end was cut by 5 bases, the J end by 4 bases, with 12 bases between. DNA for the CDR3: TGTGCCAGCAGTAGACAGGATTCTAATCAGCCCCAGCATTTT. Residues: CASSRQDSNQPQHF.

This clonotype was recorded many times. The V call is TRBV7-6, the J call TRBJ2-3, with 7 bases identical to TRBD1. The junction had 7 bases not matched to a gene; V was cut back by 4 bases and J by 0 bases. The CDR3 contains 16 residues. CDR1 and CDR2 from the germline V gene are SGHVS and FNYEAQ. The CDR3 spells CASSSGQASSTDTQYF. DNA of the CDR3: TGTGCCAGCAGCTCCGGACAGGCCTCTAGCACAGATACGCAGTATTTT.

The genes are TRBV7-3 and TRBJ2-3; 13 bases agree with TRBD2. The CDR3 length is 16 residues. The J segment lost 2 bases and the V segment lost 5 bases, leaving 4 bases of the junction unmatched. Germline V gene sequence: CDR1 SGHTA, CDR2 FQGTGA. The CDR3 DNA reads TGTGCCAGCAGCGAGACTAGCGGGAGGTTCACAGATACGCAGTATTTT. Protein sequence: CASSETSGRFTDTQYF.

This clonotype was counted ten times or more. The gene calls are TRBV28 and TRBJ2-1; TRBD2 matches at 7 bases. The ends lost 3 bases at V and 2 bases at J; junction bases unmatched: 4. Germline lookup yields CDR1 MDHEN and CDR2 SYDVKM. This CDR3 is built from 15 residues. CDR3 loop: CASSFSGSPYNEQFF. In nucleotides, the CDR3 is TGTGCCAGCAGTTTTAGCGGGTCACCCTACAATGAGCAGTTCTTC. The full variable domain, in which reference TRBV28 and TRBJ2-1 provide the parts outside the CDR3, is DVKVTQSSRYLVKRTGEKVFLECVQDMDHENMFWYRQDPGLGLRLIYFSYDVKMKEKGDIPEGYSVSREKKERFSLILESASTNQTSMYLCASSFSGSPYNEQFFGPGTRLTVL.

This clonotype turned up a few times. The gene calls are TRBV10-3 and TRBJ2-7, with TRBD2 matching 13 bases. In germline, CDR1 is ENHRY, CDR2 SYGVKD. This CDR3 region has 13 residues. Trimming at V came to 10 bases and at J to 4 bases, leaving 4 bases not matched to a gene. In DNA, the CDR3 is TGTGCCACTCGGACTAGCGGGAGTTACGAGCAGTACGTC. Encoded protein: CATRTSGSYEQYV.

This sequence joins TRBV5-8 and TRBJ2-3; unclear D gene. This CDR3 has 15 amino acids. Germline V gene data show CDR1 as SGHTS and CDR2 as YDEGEE. V was clipped by 2 bases and J by 5 bases, with 15 bases between them. CDR3 region: CASSLGRTFRDTQYF. CDR3 bases: TGTGCCAGCAGCTTAGGGCGGACCTTCCGAGATACGCAGTATTTT.

The chain is built from TRBV27 and TRBJ2-3; 10 bases agree with TRBD2. The CDR3 is 11 amino acids. V dropped 8 bases and J dropped 9; count of bases not matched to a gene: 2. CDR1 is MNHEY and CDR2 is SMNVEV in the germline V gene (reference sequence). CDR3 DNA sequence: TGTGCCAGCGCGACTAGCGGGACGCAGTATTTT. Translated, it gives CASATSGTQYF.

This chain connects TRBV6-2 or TRBV6-3 to TRBJ1-5, with D perhaps matching TRBD1 (5 bases). The CDR3 runs to 16 residues. Deletions cut 6 bases from V and 1 base from J, with 16 bases between. Germline loops: CDR1 MNHEY, CDR2 SVGEGT. CDR3 region: CASRTYDRRSNQPQHF. In nucleotides, the CDR3 is TGTGCCAGCAGGACCTACGACAGAAGAAGCAATCAGCCCCAGCATTTT.